This entry describes one T cell receptor beta chain. The entry originates in a study of cytomegalovirus exposure and HLA in healthy donors. 60 Vbeta and 13 Jbeta primers were used in PCR. Method: immunoSEQ multiplex PCR; TCRdb's copy keeps in-frame clones and lacks some. The data show some 140,000 clones, about four fifths seen once. CDR1 is SGHRS and CDR2 is YFSETQ in the germline V gene. The CDR3 length is 17 residues. With V trimmed by 0 bases and J by 5 bases, 12 bases remained unmatched. The specimen sequenced was PBMCs. The chain recombines TRBV5-1 with TRBJ2-7; 9 bases agree with TRBD1. This clonotype was obtained from a female donor in good health and CMV-seronegative. The CDR3 is CASSLAPGGTGRNEQYF. The CDR3 DNA reads as TGCGCCAGCAGCTTGGCCCCCGGAGGGACAGGGAGAAACGAGCAGTACTTC.